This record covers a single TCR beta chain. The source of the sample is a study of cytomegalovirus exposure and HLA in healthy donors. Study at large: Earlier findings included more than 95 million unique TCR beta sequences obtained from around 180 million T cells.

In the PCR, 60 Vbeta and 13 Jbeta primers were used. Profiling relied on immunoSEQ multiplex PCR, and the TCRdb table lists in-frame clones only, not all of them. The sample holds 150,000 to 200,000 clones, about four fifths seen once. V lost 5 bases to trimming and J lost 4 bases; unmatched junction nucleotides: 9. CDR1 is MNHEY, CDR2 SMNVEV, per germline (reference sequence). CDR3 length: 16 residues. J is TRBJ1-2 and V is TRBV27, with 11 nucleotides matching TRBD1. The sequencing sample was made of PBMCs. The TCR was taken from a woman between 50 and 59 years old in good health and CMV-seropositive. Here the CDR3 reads CASSPWDRGESYGYTF. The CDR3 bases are TGTGCCAGCAGTCCCTGGGACAGGGGGGAGAGCTATGGCTACACCTTC.